Listed below are T cell receptor beta chains from one sample, sequenced in a study of blood T cell repertoires in COVID-19. Produced via immunoSEQ multiplex PCR; TCRdb's table is partial and in-frame only. The sample lists some 500,000 clones, roughly 90% occurring once. Sequencing input: PBMCs or T cells enriched from blood (not recorded which). These receptors were obtained from a middle-aged woman who had recovered from COVID-19. Each CDR3 is given with its conserved first and last residue.

V gene	J gene	CDR3 length	CDR3 protein
TRBV5-1	TRBJ1-1	14	CASSIGQANTEAFF
TRBV27	TRBJ2-1	21	CASSYKTPWLADTPSYNEQFF
TRBV30	TRBJ1-6	15	CAWSVQGTYNSPLHF
TRBV10-2	TRBJ2-1	16	CASSYLTGFSYNEQFF
TRBV19	TRBJ2-3	18	CASSIVLVGQGYTDTQYF
TRBV27	TRBJ1-1	15	CASRKFGQGTTEAFF
TRBV15	TRBJ1-1	13	CATSRQWNTEAFF
TRBV18	TRBJ1-1	12	CASSFGSTEAFF
TRBV7-9	TRBJ2-7	17	CASSLRRGLAGAYEQYF
TRBV6-5	TRBJ2-7	13	CASSYAGRNEQYF
TRBV18	TRBJ1-1	13	CASSPTGGLEAFF
TRBV7-2	TRBJ1-3	18	CASSLGAVAGESGNTIYF
TRBV11-3	TRBJ1-2	14	CASSLGTGVYGYTF
TRBV29-1	TRBJ1-1	12	CSVDREKVRAFF
TRBV6-5	TRBJ1-5	14	CASRKDTSNQPQHF
TRBV5-4	TRBJ2-1	16	CASSPSGTSSYNEQFF
TRBV11-2	TRBJ2-7	11	CASSRGEEQYF
TRBV10-3	TRBJ1-1	16	CAISGGSAGAGTEAFF
TRBV19	TRBJ2-2	15	CASSSRAGGPRELFF
TRBV7-9	TRBJ2-7	13	CASTLGQSYEQYF
TRBV7-9	TRBJ2-3	14	CASNPGTRTDTQYF
TRBV11-3	TRBJ2-2	14	CASSLLTGAGELFF
TRBV11-3	TRBJ1-3	18	CASSFTPGVLSSGNTIYF
TRBV19	TRBJ1-2	14	CASSPDLIFYGYTF
TRBV19	TRBJ2-7	14	CASSPSFSPREQYF
TRBV27	TRBJ1-1	15	CASSTGSRGNTEAFF
TRBV6-5	TRBJ2-5	12	CASSDSKETQYF
TRBV6-4	TRBJ2-1	13	CASSAEIDNEQFF
TRBV5-6	TRBJ2-5	14	CASSPGGAGETQYF
TRBV28	TRBJ2-2	20	CASSLGWSSGSYLRTGELFF
TRBV4-3	TRBJ1-2	15	CASSQDQGQGEGYTF